One and the same sample provided the 14 T cell receptor beta chains below, sequenced in a study of human T cells and chemical hapten exposure. TCRdb ran MiXCR on the RACE reads and lists one entry per CDR3 protein. The table records tens of thousands of distinct CDR3 sequences, around 12% of them present only once. The time point is: pre-sensitization, week 0. Documented treatment: therapeutic diphenylcyclopropenone sensitization with weekly scalp DPC. This specimen consisted of whole blood, obtained in connection with sensitization to the hapten diphenylcyclopropenone (DPC). The origin of the receptors is a woman aged 25-40 years with alopecia areata. Some clones in this sample may be carry-over from other donors' samples.

V is TRBV6-2 or TRBV6-3 and J is TRBJ2-6; D is possibly TRBD1 (7 bases). The CDR3 runs 15 residues. Trimming stripped 6 bases from V and 2 bases from J, with 11 bases between. Germline loops: CDR1 MNHEY, CDR2 SVGEGT. CDR3: CASSPGGTGANVLTF. CDR3 nucleotide sequence: TGTGCCAGCAGCCCAGGGGGGACTGGGGCCAACGTCCTGACTTTC.

This clonotype has just a few counts. The chain couples TRBV13 to TRBJ1-1, with D unresolved. The CDR3 is made up of 11 amino acids. V was clipped by 4 bases and J by 1 base, with 1 base between them. Germline CDR1 PRHDT, CDR2 FYEKMQ (reference sequence). This chain's CDR3 is CASSWNTEAFF. The CDR3 coding sequence is TGTGCCAGCAGCTGGAACACTGAAGCTTTCTTT.

The rearrangement uses TRBV4-1 and TRBJ2-4; TRBD2 matches 12 bases. Germline V gene sequence: CDR1 MGHRA, CDR2 YSYEKL. V was clipped by 4 bases and J by 4 bases; unmatched bases: 2. This CDR3 has 15 amino acids. The CDR3 region is CASSPGLAGKNIQYF. In DNA form, the CDR3 reads TGCGCCAGCAGCCCCGGACTAGCGGGAAAAAACATTCAGTACTTC.

The chain joins TRBV20-1 to TRBJ1-5; D is possibly TRBD1 (5 bases). The CDR3 runs to 15 residues. Germline values: CDR1 DFQATT, CDR2 SNEGSKA (reference sequence). V lost 6 bases and J lost 2, with 17 bases in between. The DNA for the CDR3 is TGCAGTGCCACTCGGAGGGGCCTTGGCAATCAGCCCCAGCATTTT. Translated: CSATRRGLGNQPQHF.

V gene TRBV6-4 combines with J gene TRBJ1-5; D gene uncertain. This CDR3 is built from 18 residues. V shed 3 bases and J shed 3 bases, with 21 bases lying between them. Germline CDR1 is MRHNA and CDR2 is SNTAGT. CDR3 sequence reads: CASSDSLRITSFNQPQHF. Written as DNA, the CDR3 is TGTGCCAGCAGTGATTCATTAAGGATCACCTCTTTCAATCAGCCCCAGCATTTT.

This clonotype was recorded a few times. This sequence joins TRBV28 and TRBJ2-7; no clear D. Germline loops: CDR1 MDHEN, CDR2 SYDVKM. This CDR3 region has 13 residues. The V end was cut by 3 bases, the J end by 2 bases, with 8 bases between. The CDR3, as DNA: TGTGCCAGCAGTTTTCCCCCCCCCTACGAGCAGTACTTC. Translating it yields CASSFPPPYEQYF.

The V call is TRBV3-1, the J call TRBJ2-7, with a weak D call TRBD2 (7 bases). CDR3 size: 13 residues. The germline CDR1 and CDR2 sequences are LGHDT and YNNKEL (reference sequence). The V end was cut by 7 bases, the J end by 7 bases, with 17 bases between. This CDR3 reads CASTPGGAGEQYF. The CDR3 coding sequence is TGTGCCAGCACCCCGGGGGGCGCGGGTGAGCAGTACTTC.

The chain combines TRBV28 with TRBJ2-1; D ambiguous. Per germline, CDR1 MDHEN and CDR2 SYDVKM. The CDR3 extends over 14 amino acids. V was cut by 4 bases and J by 3 bases, with 10 bases left in between. The CDR3 nucleotides are TGTGCCAGCAGTTGGGTTTGGGGCTACAATGAGCAGTTCTTC. Translated: CASSWVWGYNEQFF.

This clonotype was recorded at least ten times. J is TRBJ2-1 and V is TRBV7-2; a weak D match, TRBD1 (6 bases). The germline V and J ends were trimmed by 3 bases and 5 bases, with 8 bases remaining between them. The CDR3 spans 13 residues. Per germline, CDR1 SGHTA and CDR2 FQGNSA. CDR3 loop: CASSLGHNNEQFF. In nucleotides, the CDR3 is TGTGCCAGCAGCTTGGGACACAACAATGAGCAGTTCTTC.

The V and J genes are TRBV28 and TRBJ1-5; D is perhaps TRBD1 (6 bases). The CDR3 sequence is 15 residues long. Trimming cost V 5 bases and J 5 bases, with 16 bases left between them. CDR1 is MDHEN and CDR2 is SYDVKM in the germline V gene. CDR3 sequence reads: CASSLGAQGHQPQHF. CDR3 sequence (DNA): TGTGCCAGCAGTCTGGGGGCTCAAGGACATCAGCCCCAGCATTTT.

This clonotype was detected ten times or more. Here the CDR3 reads CASHEQATYNEQFF. For the CDR3, the DNA is TGTGCCAGCCACGAGCAGGCGACCTACAATGAGCAGTTCTTC. J is TRBJ2-1 and V is TRBV6-5, with D uncertain. Germline CDR1 and CDR2: MNHEY and SVGAGI. The CDR3 sequence is 14 residues long. Between the trimmed V and J ends, which lost 8 bases and 2 bases, there was a span of 13 bases.

On this clonotype: This clone may be a read error of a much larger clone one base away. This rearrangement joins TRBV7-8 to TRBJ2-1; no firm D call. Looked up from germline, CDR1 is SGHVS and CDR2 is FQNEAQ. The CDR3 has 13 residues. The germline V and J ends were trimmed by 10 bases and 10 bases, with 20 bases remaining between them. The CDR3 protein is CANRLTATGEQFF. CDR3 DNA: TGTGCCAACAGATTGACCGCAACCGGGGAGCAGTTCTTC.

The chain recombines TRBV7-9 with TRBJ2-5; maybe TRBD1 (6 bases). The ends were cut back, 6 bases at V and 9 bases at J, with 20 bases in the middle. The CDR3 totals 14 residues. Germline CDR1 reads SEHNR; CDR2 reads FQNEAQ (reference sequence). CDR3 amino acids: CASRTGTAEGAQYF. The CDR3 nucleotides are TGTGCCAGCAGAACCGGGACGGCCGAGGGGGCCCAGTACTTC. The full variable domain, in which reference TRBV7-9 and TRBJ2-5 provide the parts outside the CDR3, is DTGVSQNPRHKITKRGQNVTFRCDPISEHNRLYWYRQTLGQGPEFLTYFQNEAQLEKSRLLSDRFSAERPKGSFSTLEIQRTEQGDSAMYLCASRTGTAEGAQYFGPGTRLLVL.

This clonotype has at least ten counts. CDR3 residues: CASSYRDRTSYGYTF. The CDR3 nucleotides are TGTGCCAGCAGTTACAGGGACAGAACCAGTTATGGCTACACCTTC. The chain has TRBV6-2 or TRBV6-3 and TRBJ1-2; 7 bases match TRBD1. The CDR3 sequence is 15 residues long. The V gene's germline CDR1 is MNHEY and CDR2 SVGEGT. V was pared by 2 bases and J by 5 bases, with 8 bases of the junction left unmatched.